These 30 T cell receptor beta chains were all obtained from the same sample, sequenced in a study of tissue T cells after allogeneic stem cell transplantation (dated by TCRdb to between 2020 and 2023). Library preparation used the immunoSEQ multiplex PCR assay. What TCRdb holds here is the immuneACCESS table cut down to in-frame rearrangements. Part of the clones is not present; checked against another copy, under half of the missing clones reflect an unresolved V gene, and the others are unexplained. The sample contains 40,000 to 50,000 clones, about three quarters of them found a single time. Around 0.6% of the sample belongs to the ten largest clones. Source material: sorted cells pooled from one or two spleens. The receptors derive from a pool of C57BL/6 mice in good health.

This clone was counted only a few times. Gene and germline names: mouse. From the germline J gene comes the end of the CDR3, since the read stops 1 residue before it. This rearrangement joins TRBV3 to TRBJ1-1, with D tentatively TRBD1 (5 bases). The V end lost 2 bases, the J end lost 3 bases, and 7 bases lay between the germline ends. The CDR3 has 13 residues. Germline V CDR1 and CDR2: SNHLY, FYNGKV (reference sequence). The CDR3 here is CASSLQQDTEVFF. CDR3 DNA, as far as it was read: TGTGCCAGCAGCTTACAACAGGACACAGAAGTCTTC.

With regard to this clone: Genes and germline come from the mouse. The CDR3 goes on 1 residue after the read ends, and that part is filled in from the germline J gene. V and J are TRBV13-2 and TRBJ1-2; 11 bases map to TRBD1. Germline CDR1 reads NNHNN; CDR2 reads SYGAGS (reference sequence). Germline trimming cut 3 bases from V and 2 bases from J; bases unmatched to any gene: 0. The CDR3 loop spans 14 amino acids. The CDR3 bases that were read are TGTGCCAGCGGTGGGACAGGGGGCAACTCCGACTACACC. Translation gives CASGGTGGNSDYT. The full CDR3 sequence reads CASGGTGGNSDYTF.

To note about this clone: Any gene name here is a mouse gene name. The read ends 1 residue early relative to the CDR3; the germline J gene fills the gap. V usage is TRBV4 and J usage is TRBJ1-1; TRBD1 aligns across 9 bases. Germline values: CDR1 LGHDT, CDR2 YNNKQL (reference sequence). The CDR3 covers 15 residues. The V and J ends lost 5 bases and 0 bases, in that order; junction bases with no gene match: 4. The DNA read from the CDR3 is TGTGCCAGCAGCAGCCGGACAGGGGCAAACACAGAAGTCTTC. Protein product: CASSSRTGANTEVF. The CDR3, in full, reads CASSSRTGANTEVFF.

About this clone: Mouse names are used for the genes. The CDR3 DNA, read in part, is TGTGCCAGCGGTCCGGGACAGGGGGTGAGCGAAAGATTATTT. This translates into CASGPGQGVSERLF. The whole CDR3 protein is CASGPGQGVSERLFF. This chain connects TRBV13-2 to TRBJ1-4; 11 bases agree with TRBD1. The read finishes 1 residue shy of the CDR3 end, and the germline J gene is used to complete it. Germline CDR1 NNHNN, CDR2 SYGAGS (reference sequence). CDR3 size: 15 residues. The ends lost 4 bases at V and 7 bases at J; junction bases unmatched: 6.

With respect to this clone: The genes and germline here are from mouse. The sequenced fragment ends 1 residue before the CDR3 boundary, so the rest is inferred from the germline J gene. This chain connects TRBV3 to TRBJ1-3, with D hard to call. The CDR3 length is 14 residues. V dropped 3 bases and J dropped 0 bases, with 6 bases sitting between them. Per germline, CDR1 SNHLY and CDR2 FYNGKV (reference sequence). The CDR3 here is CASSFTNSGNTLYF. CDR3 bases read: TGTGCCAGCAGCTTTACAAATTCTGGAAATACGCTCTAT.

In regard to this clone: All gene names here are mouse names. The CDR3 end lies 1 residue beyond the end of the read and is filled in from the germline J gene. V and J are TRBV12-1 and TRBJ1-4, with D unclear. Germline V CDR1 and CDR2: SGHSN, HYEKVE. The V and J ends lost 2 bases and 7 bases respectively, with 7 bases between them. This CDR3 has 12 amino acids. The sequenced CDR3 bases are TGTGCCAGCTCTCGGAAGGTCGAAAGATTATTT. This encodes CASSRKVERLF. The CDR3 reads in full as CASSRKVERLFF.

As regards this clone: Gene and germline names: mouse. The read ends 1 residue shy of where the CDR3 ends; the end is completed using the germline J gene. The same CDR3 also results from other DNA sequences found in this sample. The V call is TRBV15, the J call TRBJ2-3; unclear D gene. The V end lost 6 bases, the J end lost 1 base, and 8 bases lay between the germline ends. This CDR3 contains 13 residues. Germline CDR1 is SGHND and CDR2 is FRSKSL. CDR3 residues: CASSLQGAETLYF. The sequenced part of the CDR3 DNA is TGTGCCAGCAGCCTCCAGGGTGCAGAAACGCTGTAT.

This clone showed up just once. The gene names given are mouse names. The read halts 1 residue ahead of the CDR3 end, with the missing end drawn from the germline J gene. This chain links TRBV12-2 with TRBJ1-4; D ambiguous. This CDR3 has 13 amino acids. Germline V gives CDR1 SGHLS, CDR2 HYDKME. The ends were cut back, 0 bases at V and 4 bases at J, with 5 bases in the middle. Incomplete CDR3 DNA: TGTGCCAGCTCTCTCCGAAACAACGAAAGATTATTT. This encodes CASSLRNNERLF. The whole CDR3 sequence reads CASSLRNNERLFF.

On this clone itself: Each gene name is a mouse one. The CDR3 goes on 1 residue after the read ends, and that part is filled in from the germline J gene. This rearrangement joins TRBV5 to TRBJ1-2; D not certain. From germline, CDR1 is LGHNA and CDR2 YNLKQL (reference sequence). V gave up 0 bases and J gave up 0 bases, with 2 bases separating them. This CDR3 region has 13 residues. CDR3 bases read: TGTGCCAGCAGCCAAGAAGCAAACTCCGACTACACC. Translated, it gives CASSQEANSDYT. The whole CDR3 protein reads CASSQEANSDYTF.

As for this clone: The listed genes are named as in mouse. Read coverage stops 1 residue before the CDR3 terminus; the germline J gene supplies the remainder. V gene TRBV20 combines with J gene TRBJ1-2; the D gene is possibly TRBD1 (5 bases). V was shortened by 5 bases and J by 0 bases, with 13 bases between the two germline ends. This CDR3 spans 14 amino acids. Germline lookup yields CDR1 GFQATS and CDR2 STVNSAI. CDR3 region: CGALEDISNSDYTF. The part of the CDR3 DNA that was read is TGTGGTGCTTTGGAGGACATCTCAAACTCCGACTACACC.

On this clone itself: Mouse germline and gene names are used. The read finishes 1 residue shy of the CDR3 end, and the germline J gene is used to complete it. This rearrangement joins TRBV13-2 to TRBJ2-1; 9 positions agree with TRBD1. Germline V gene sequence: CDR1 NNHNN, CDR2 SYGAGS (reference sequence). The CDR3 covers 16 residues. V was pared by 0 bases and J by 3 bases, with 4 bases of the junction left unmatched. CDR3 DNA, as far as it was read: TGTGCCAGCGGTGATGCTCAGACAGGGGGCTATGCTGAGCAGTTC. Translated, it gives CASGDAQTGGYAEQF. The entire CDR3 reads CASGDAQTGGYAEQFF.

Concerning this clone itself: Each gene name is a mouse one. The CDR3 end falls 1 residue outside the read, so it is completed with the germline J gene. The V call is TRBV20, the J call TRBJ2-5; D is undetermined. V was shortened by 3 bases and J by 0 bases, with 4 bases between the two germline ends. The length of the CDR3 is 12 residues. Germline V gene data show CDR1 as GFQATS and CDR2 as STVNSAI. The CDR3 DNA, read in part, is TGTGGTGCTAGACTTAACCAAGACACCCAGTAC. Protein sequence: CGARLNQDTQY. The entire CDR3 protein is CGARLNQDTQYF.

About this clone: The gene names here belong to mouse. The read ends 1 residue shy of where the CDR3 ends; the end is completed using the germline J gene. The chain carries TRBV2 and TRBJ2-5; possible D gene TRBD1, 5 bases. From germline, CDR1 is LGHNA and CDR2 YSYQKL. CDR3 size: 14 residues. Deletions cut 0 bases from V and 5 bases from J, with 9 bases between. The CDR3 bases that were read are TGTGCCAGCAGCCAAGACGGCAGGGCAGACACCCAGTAC. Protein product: CASSQDGRADTQY. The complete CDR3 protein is CASSQDGRADTQYF.

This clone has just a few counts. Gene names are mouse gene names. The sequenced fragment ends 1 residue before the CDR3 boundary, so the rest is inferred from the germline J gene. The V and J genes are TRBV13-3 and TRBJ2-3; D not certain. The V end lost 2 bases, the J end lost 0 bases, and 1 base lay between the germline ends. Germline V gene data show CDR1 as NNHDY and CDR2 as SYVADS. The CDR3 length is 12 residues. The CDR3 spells CASSDSAETLYF. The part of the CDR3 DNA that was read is TGTGCCAGCAGTGACAGTGCAGAAACGCTGTAT.

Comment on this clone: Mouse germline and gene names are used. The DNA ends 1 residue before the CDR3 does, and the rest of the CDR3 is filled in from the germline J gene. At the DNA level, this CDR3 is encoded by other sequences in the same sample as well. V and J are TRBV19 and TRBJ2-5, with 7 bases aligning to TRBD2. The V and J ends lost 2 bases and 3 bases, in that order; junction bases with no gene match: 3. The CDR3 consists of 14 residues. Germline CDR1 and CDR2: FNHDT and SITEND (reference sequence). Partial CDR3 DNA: TGTGCCAGCAGTATCGGGGGGGGGCAAGACACCCAGTAC. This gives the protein CASSIGGGQDTQY. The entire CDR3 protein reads CASSIGGGQDTQYF.

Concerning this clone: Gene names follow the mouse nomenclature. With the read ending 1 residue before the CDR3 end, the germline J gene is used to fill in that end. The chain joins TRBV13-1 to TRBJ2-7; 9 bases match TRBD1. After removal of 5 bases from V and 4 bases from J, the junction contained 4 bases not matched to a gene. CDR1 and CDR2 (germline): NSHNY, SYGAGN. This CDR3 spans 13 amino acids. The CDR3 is CASSNGQGYEQYF. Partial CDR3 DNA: TGTGCCAGCAGCAACGGACAGGGGTATGAACAGTAC.

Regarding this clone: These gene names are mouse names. The sequenced CDR3 bases are TGTGCCTGGAGTCTTTACACAGAAGTCTTC. Amino acids: CAWSLYTEVF. The complete CDR3 reads CAWSLYTEVFF. This sequence joins TRBV31 and TRBJ1-1, with D hard to call. The CDR3 extends 1 residue past the end of the read, so its final part is completed from the germline J gene. Trimming left V 0 bases short and J 3 bases short, with 2 bases between. Germline-derived CDR1 and CDR2 are GKSSPN and SITVG. The CDR3 is 11 amino acids.

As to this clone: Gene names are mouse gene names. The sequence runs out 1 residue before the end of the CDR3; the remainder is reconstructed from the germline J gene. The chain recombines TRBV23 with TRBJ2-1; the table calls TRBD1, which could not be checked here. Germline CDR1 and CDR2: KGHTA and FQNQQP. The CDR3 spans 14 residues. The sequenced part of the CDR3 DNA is TGCTCCAGCAGTCAAGACAGGGGCTATGCTGAGCAGTTC. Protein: CSSSQDRGYAEQF. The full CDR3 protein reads CSSSQDRGYAEQFF.

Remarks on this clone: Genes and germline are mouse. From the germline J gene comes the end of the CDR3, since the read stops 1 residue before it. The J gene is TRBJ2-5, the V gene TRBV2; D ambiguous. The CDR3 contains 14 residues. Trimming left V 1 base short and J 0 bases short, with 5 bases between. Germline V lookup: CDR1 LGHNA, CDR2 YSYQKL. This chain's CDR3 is CASSQGHNQDTQYF. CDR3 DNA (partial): TGTGCCAGCAGCCAAGGACATAACCAAGACACCCAGTAC. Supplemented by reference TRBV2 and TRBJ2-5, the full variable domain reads DPKIIQKPKYLVAVTGSEKILICEQYLGHNAMYWYRQSAKKPLEFMFSYSYQKLMDNQTASSRFQPQSSKKNHLDLQITALKPDDSATYFCASSQGHNQDTQYFGPGTRLLVL.

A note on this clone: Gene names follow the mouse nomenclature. This CDR3 reads CASSETGGTYEQYF. CDR3 bases read: TGTGCTAGCAGTGAGACTGGGGGGACATATGAACAGTAC. The rearrangement joins TRBV17 to TRBJ2-7; 10 bases map to TRBD2. The read ends 1 residue early relative to the CDR3; the germline J gene fills the gap. Germline V gives CDR1 MNHDT, CDR2 YYDKIL. The CDR3 totals 14 residues. V was pared by 5 bases and J by 4 bases, with 5 bases of the junction left unmatched.

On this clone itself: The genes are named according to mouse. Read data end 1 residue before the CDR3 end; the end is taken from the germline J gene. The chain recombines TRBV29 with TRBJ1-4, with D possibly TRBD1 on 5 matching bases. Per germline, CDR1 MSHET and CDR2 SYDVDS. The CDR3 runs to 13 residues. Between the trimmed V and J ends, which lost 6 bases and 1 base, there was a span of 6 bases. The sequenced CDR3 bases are TGTGCTAGCAGGGACAATTCCAACGAAAGATTATTT. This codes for CASRDNSNERLF. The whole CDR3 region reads CASRDNSNERLFF. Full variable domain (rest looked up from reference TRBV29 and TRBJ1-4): DMKVTQMPRYLIKRMGENVLLECGQDMSHETMYWYRQDPGLGLQLIYISYDVDSNSEGDIPKGYRVSRKKREHFSLILDSAKTNQTSVYFCASRDNSNERLFFGHGTKLSVL.

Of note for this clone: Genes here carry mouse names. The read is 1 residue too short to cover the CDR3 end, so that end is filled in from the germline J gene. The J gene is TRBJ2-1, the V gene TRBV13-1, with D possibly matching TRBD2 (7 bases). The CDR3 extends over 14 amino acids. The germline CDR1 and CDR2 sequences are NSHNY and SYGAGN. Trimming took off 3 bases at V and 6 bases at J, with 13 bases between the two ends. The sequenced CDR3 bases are TGTGCCAGCAGTGGTGGGGGGCGCGGTGCTGAGCAGTTC. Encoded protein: CASSGGGRGAEQF. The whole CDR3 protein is CASSGGGRGAEQFF.

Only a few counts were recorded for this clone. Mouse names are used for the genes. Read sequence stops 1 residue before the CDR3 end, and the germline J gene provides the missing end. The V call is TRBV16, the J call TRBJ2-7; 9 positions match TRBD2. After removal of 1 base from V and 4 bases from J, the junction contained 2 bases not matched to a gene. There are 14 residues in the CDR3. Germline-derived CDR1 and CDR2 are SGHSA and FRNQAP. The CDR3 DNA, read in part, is TGTGCAAGCAGCTTAGGCTGGGGGGGGTATGAACAGTAC. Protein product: CASSLGWGGYEQY. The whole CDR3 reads CASSLGWGGYEQYF.

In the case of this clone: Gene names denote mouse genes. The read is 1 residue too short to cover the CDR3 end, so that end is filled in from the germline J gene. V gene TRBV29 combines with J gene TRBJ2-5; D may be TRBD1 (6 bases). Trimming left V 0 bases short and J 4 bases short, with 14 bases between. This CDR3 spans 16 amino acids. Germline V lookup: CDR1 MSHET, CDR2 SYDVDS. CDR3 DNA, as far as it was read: TGTGCTAGCAGTTTATCGCCCAGACAGGAAAAAGACACCCAGTAC. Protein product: CASSLSPRQEKDTQY. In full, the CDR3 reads CASSLSPRQEKDTQYF.

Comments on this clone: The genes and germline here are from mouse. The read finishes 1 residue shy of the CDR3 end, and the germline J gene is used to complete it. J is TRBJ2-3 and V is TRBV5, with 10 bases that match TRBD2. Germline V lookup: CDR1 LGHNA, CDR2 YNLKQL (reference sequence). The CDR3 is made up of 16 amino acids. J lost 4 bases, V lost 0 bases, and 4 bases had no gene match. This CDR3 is CASSQETGGRTETLYF. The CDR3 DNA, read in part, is TGTGCCAGCAGCCAAGAGACTGGGGGGCGGACAGAAACGCTGTAT.

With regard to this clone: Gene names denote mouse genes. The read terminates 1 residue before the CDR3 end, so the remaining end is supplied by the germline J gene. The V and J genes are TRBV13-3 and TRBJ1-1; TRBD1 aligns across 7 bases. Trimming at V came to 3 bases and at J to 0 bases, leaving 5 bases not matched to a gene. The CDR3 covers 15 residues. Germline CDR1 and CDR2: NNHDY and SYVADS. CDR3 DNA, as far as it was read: TGTGCCAGCAGTGCTCAGACAGGGTCAAACACAGAAGTCTTC. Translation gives CASSAQTGSNTEVF. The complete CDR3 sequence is CASSAQTGSNTEVFF.

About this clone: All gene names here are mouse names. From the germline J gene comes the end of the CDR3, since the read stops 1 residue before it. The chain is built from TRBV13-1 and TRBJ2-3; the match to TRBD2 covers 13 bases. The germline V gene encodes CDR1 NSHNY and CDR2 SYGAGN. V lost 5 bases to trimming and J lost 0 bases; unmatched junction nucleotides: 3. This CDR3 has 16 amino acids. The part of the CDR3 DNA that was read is TGTGCCAGCAGGAGGACTGGGGGGGCTAGTGCAGAAACGCTGTAT. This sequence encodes CASRRTGGASAETLY. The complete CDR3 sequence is CASRRTGGASAETLYF.

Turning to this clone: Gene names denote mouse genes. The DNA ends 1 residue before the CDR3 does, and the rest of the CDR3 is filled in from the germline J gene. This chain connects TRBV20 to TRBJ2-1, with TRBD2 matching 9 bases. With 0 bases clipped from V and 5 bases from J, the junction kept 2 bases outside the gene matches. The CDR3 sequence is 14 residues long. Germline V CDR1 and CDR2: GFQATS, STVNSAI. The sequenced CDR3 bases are TGTGGTGCTAGGGACTGGGGGGGGGATGCTGAGCAGTTC. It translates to CGARDWGGDAEQF. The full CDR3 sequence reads CGARDWGGDAEQFF.

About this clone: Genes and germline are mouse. The CDR3 protein is CASSLRVQDTQYF. The DNA read from the CDR3 is TGTGCTAGCAGTTTGAGGGTCCAAGACACCCAGTAC. The rearrangement uses TRBV29 and TRBJ2-5; D gene uncertain. The CDR3 end is not reached by the read, which stops 1 residue before it; the germline J gene fills it in. CDR1 and CDR2 from the germline V gene are MSHET and SYDVDS. The CDR3 sequence is 13 residues long. Trimming pared 3 bases from V and 2 bases from J, leaving 6 bases between. Using reference TRBV29 and TRBJ2-5 for the parts outside the CDR3, the full variable domain is DMKVTQMPRYLIKRMGENVLLECGQDMSHETMYWYRQDPGLGLQLIYISYDVDSNSEGDIPKGYRVSRKKREHFSLILDSAKTNQTSVYFCASSLRVQDTQYFGPGTRLLVL.

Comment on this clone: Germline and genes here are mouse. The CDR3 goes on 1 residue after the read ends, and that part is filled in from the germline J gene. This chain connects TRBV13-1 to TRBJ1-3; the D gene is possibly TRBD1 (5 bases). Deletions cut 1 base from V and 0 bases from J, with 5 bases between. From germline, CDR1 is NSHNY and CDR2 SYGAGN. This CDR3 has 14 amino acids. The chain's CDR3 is CASSDQGSGNTLYF. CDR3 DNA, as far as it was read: TGTGCCAGCAGTGATCAGGGTTCTGGAAATACGCTCTAT.